Listed below are T cell receptor beta chains from one sample, sequenced in a study of blood T cell repertoires in COVID-19. Clones were read by immunoSEQ multiplex PCR, and TCRdb kept only the in-frame ones, dropping some. The sample yields fewer than 250,000 clones, around 81% seen once. The sequenced sample consisted of PBMCs or T cells enriched from blood (not recorded which). The receptors were sampled from a woman aged 50 to 60 with acute COVID-19. CDR3s include the opening cysteine and the closing phenylalanine or tryptophan. The D gene is left open where the match is weak. Only part of the rows carry a size: once, few, many, or a class if the clone is expanded.

-,TRBV14,-,TRBJ1-1,TGTGCCAGCAGCCAAAACCGGGTTAGGGCTTTCTTT,CASSQNRVRAFF
-,TRBV4-3,-,TRBJ1-5,TGCGCCAGCAGCCAAGTGGCAGACAATCAGCCCCAGCATTTT,CASSQVADNQPQHF
few,TRBV3-1/TRBV3-2,TRBD1,TRBJ1-1,TGTGCCAGCAGTACAGGGGTTGAAGCTTTCTTT,CASSTGVEAFF
-,TRBV7-2,-,TRBJ2-1,TGTGCCAGCAGCTTAGGCCAGGGCGCCAATTACAATGAGCAGTTCTTC,CASSLGQGANYNEQFF
-,TRBV2,TRBD2,TRBJ2-3,TGTGCCAGCAGCGAATTAGCGGGAGCGCCAGATACGCAGTATTTT,CASSELAGAPDTQYF
-,TRBV5-4,-,TRBJ1-4,TGTGCCAGCAGCTTGTCCGGGGGGGGGCAAAAACTGTTTTTT,CASSLSGGGQKLFF
-,TRBV19,TRBD2,TRBJ2-1,TGTGCCAGTAGTATCCCGACTAGCGGGGGGTACAATGAGCAGTTCTTC,CASSIPTSGGYNEQFF
-,TRBV27,-,TRBJ1-4,TGTGCCAGCAGTTTGTCAGGGGTGGGTGAAAAACTGTTTTTT,CASSLSGVGEKLFF
-,TRBV10-3,TRBD1,TRBJ2-1,TGTGCCATCAGCCTCACAGGGGGTGAGCAGTTCTTC,CAISLTGGEQFF
-,TRBV5-1,TRBD1,TRBJ2-5,TGCGCCAGCAGCCGTGGGGGACAGGGGATCCAAGAGACCCAGTACTTC,CASSRGGQGIQETQYF
-,TRBV5-1,TRBD2,TRBJ2-3,TGCGCCAGCAGCTTTTCGGGACTAGCGTCCCCAGATACGCAGTATTTT,CASSFSGLASPDTQYF
-,TRBV5-5,-,TRBJ2-7,TGTGCCAGCAGCTTAATCACACGGGGGGCCGCCTACGAGCAGTACTTC,CASSLITRGAAYEQYF
once,TRBV10-3,-,TRBJ2-3,TGTGCCATCAGTGCCTTCCCGGGAGATACGCAGTATTTT,CAISAFPGDTQYF
-,TRBV7-2,TRBD1,TRBJ1-1,TGTGCCAGCAGAACCGGACAGGGGAACACTGAAGCTTTCTTT,CASRTGQGNTEAFF
-,TRBV7-9,-,TRBJ2-5,TGTGCCAGCAGCCCCCGCGGGGGCGGCCGTACCCAAGAGACCCAGTACTTC,CASSPRGGGRTQETQYF
-,TRBV7-9,TRBD2,TRBJ2-5,TGTGCCAGCAGCTTAGGGGCTAGCGGGCCACAAGAGACCCAGTACTTC,CASSLGASGPQETQYF
-,TRBV28,-,TRBJ2-3,TGTGCCAGCCCGTTTCGGGACTCGCCACGAGATACGCAGTATTTT,CASPFRDSPRDTQYF
-,TRBV5-1,TRBD1,TRBJ1-4,TGCGCCAGCAGCCCGGAGGGCCCCGGTCGACAGGGTGGTGAAAAACTGTTTTTT,CASSPEGPGRQGGEKLFF
once,TRBV4-1,-,TRBJ1-4,TGCGCCAGCAGCCAGACAGTGCAGGGAACTAATGAAAAACTGTTTTTT,CASSQTVQGTNEKLFF
-,TRBV5-6,TRBD2,TRBJ2-7,TGTGCCAGCAGCTACAGACTAGCGTACGAGCAGTACTTC,CASSYRLAYEQYF
-,TRBV10-3,TRBD1,TRBJ1-5,TGTGCCATCAGTGGGGGGACAGTCAATCAGCCCCAGCATTTT,CAISGGTVNQPQHF
few,TRBV3-1/TRBV3-2,-,TRBJ2-2,TGTGCCAGCAGCCATCTCACCGGGGAGCTGTTTTTT,CASSHLTGELFF
-,TRBV7-6,-,TRBJ1-4,TGTGCCAGCAGCCTTGCGGGGGGAGAAAAACTGTTTTTT,CASSLAGGEKLFF
-,TRBV10-3,TRBD1,TRBJ1-1,TGTGCCATCAGTGGGGATGACAGGGTAGCTTTCTTT,CAISGDDRVAFF
once,TRBV30,TRBD1,TRBJ1-2,TGTGCCTGGGCTACAGGGGGGGGCTACACCTTC,CAWATGGGYTF
-,TRBV9,TRBD2,TRBJ2-3,TGTGCCAGCGGTAGCGGGGGGGCGATAGATACGCAGTATTTT,CASGSGGAIDTQYF
once,TRBV4-1,-,TRBJ2-7,TGCGCCAGCAGCCAAGAAGGGCAGGGGAGCTCCTACGAGCAGTACTTC,CASSQEGQGSSYEQYF
-,TRBV28,TRBD2,TRBJ2-4,TGTGCCAGCAGCCGGGCGGGGGTACTAGCCAAAAACATTCAGTACTTC,CASSRAGVLAKNIQYF
-,TRBV18,TRBD1,TRBJ1-2,TGTGCCAGCTCACCCCTAGACAGGGCGGAAGGCTACACCTTC,CASSPLDRAEGYTF
-,TRBV5-1,-,TRBJ2-3,TGCGCCAGCAGCTTGGCAGGCAGCCCGACGCAGTATTTT,CASSLAGSPTQYF
-,TRBV25-1,TRBD2,TRBJ2-3,TGTGCCAGCAGCGAAATAGGACTAGCGGGAGCTGATACGCAGTATTTT,CASSEIGLAGADTQYF
once,TRBV6-1,-,TRBJ1-2,TGTGCCAGCAGTGAACAGGCGTTACATGGCTACACCTTC,CASSEQALHGYTF
-,TRBV14,TRBD2,TRBJ2-3,TGTGCCAGCAGCGATCGGGCGGGAGGGCCTGTCACAGATACGCAGTATTTT,CASSDRAGGPVTDTQYF
-,TRBV5-4,TRBD1,TRBJ1-6,TGTGCCAGCAGCTTGGGGGGGACAGCTCTCAGCGGTTCACCCCTCCACTTT,CASSLGGTALSGSPLHF
-,TRBV28,-,TRBJ1-1,TGTGCCAGCAGCAAGCGGAATGAAGCTTTCTTT,CASSKRNEAFF
-,TRBV15,TRBD1,TRBJ1-3,TGTGCCACCAGAACCGACAGGGGAACTGGAAACACCATATATTTT,CATRTDRGTGNTIYF
few,TRBV11-2,TRBD2,TRBJ2-7,TGTGCCAGCAGCTCAACTGCGGGGGGCTGGGAGCAGTACTTC,CASSSTAGGWEQYF
-,TRBV5-1,TRBD1,TRBJ2-5,TGCGCCAGCAGCTCAGGGACAGCTCAAGAGACCCAGTACTTC,CASSSGTAQETQYF
-,TRBV12-3/TRBV12-4,-,TRBJ1-1,TGTGCCAGCAGTTTTCGGGAGGACACTGAAGCTTTCTTT,CASSFREDTEAFF
-,TRBV18,TRBD1,TRBJ2-1,TGTGCCAGCTCTCCACTTTCGGGACAGGAGCAGTTCTTC,CASSPLSGQEQFF
-,TRBV28,-,TRBJ1-2,TGTGCCAGCAGTTTATACAGGGTCGATGGCTACACCTTC,CASSLYRVDGYTF